This T cell receptor (beta chain) emerged from a study of blood T cell repertoires in COVID-19. Overall study context: Researchers got acute and convalescent COVID-19 samples from the United States, Italy and Spain.

Per the study methods: From reference gene primer amplification, estimates of nucleated cell counts were derived. TCRdb's table, derived via immunoSEQ multiplex PCR, lists solely in-frame clones and lacks some. That table is the source of V, J and clone size, and D and trimming were worked out from the DNA. This sample has 150,000 to 180,000 clones; about 90% occur once, and the top ten carry around 0.55%. The CDR3 covers 15 residues. Trimming pared 0 bases from V and 6 bases from J, leaving 12 bases between. The germline V gene encodes CDR1 MNHNS and CDR2 SASEGT. Input material: peripheral blood. The sequence was obtained from a man over 45 with acute or convalescent COVID-19. The chain employs TRBV6-1 and TRBJ2-1; D is ambiguous. The CDR3 coding sequence is TGTGCCAGCAGTGAAGCGCGTAGCCGACCCAATGAGCAGTTCTTC. Residues: CASSEARSRPNEQFF.